This T cell receptor beta chain was recorded in a study of T-cell reconstitution after alpha-beta-depleted transplantation in children. The CDR3 runs 16 residues. CDR1 DFQATT and CDR2 SNEGSKA come from the germline V gene (reference sequence). With V trimmed by 6 bases and J by 5 bases, 11 bases remained unmatched. Researchers prepared the TCRbeta library using unique molecular identifiers, the study reports. TCRdb ran MiXCR on the PCR reads and lists one entry per CDR3 protein. The sample lists approximately 390,000 distinct CDR3 sequences, roughly 10% occurring once. The receptor's source is a human donor who donated a stem cell graft to a child with acute myeloid leukemia. Specimen: PBMCs from the stem cell graft donor, collected from the stem cell graft. The chain carries TRBV20-1 and TRBJ2-2, with 11 nucleotides matching TRBD2. The CDR3 sequence: CSANPRLAGGTGELFF. The CDR3 bases are TGCAGTGCGAACCCTAGGCTAGCGGGAGGAACCGGGGAGCTGTTTTTT.